These 14 T cell receptor beta chains came from one sample sequenced in a study of cytotoxic CD8 clonotypes in ibrutinib-treated CLL. Using immunoSEQ multiplex PCR, the repertoire was profiled, and TCRdb retains in-frame clones only, with some absent. Altogether approximately 190,000 clones are present, 60% to 80% being singletons, with the ten largest covering roughly 6.4%. The sample in question was PBMCs, obtained after 12 months of ibrutinib treatment. The receptors here all came from a human donor with chronic lymphocytic leukemia.

The J gene is TRBJ2-1, the V gene TRBV14; possibly TRBD1 for D (5 bases). The CDR3 sequence is 13 residues long. Germline-derived CDR1 and CDR2 are SGHDN and FVKESK. V lost 5 bases to trimming and J lost 9 bases, with 14 bases between them. The CDR3 sequence is CASSFDRIGEQFF. In DNA form, the CDR3 reads TGTGCCAGCAGCTTCGACAGAATCGGTGAGCAGTTCTTC. The full variable domain, in which reference TRBV14 and TRBJ2-1 provide the parts outside the CDR3, is EAGVTQFPSHSVIEKGQTVTLRCDPISGHDNLYWYRRVMGKEIKFLLHFVKESKQDESGMPNNRFLAERTGGTYSTLKVQPAELEDSGVYFCASSFDRIGEQFFGPGTRLTVL.

This clone has a handful of counts. V and J are TRBV5-1 and TRBJ2-1; D not resolved. The CDR3 is 13 amino acids. V gave up 2 bases and J gave up 6 bases, with 9 bases separating them. CDR1 SGHRS and CDR2 YFSETQ come from the germline V gene. The CDR3 DNA is TGCGCCAGCAGCTTAGGAGACTTCAATGAGCAGTTCTTC. This gives the protein CASSLGDFNEQFF. The full variable domain, rest sourced from reference TRBV5-1 and TRBJ2-1, is KAGVTQTPRYLIKTRGQQVTLSCSPISGHRSVSWYQQTPGQGLQFLFEYFSETQRNKGNFPGRFSGRQFSNSRSEMNVSTLELGDSALYLCASSLGDFNEQFFGPGTRLTVL.

The rearrangement uses TRBV9 and TRBJ1-1, with D possibly matching TRBD1 (5 bases). From germline, CDR1 is SGDLS and CDR2 YYNGEE. V was cut by 3 bases and J by 10 bases, with 10 bases left in between. This CDR3 has 11 residues. The CDR3 nucleotides read TGTGCCAGCAGCGGAGCCCAGGGAGCTTTCTTT. Residues: CASSGAQGAFF.

This clone showed up just a few times. Here the CDR3 DNA reads TGTGCCAGCAGCCCCCGGACAGACACTGAAGCTTTCTTT. Translating it yields CASSPRTDTEAFF. This chain links TRBV11-3 with TRBJ1-1, with D tentatively TRBD1 (6 bases). This CDR3 comprises 13 residues. The V and J ends lost 5 bases and 3 bases respectively, with 10 bases between them. The germline V gene has CDR1 SGHNT and CDR2 YENEEA.

The rearrangement uses TRBV6-5 and TRBJ1-2, with D hard to call. Per germline, CDR1 MNHEY and CDR2 SVGAGI. Trimming cost V 1 base and J 4 bases, with 7 bases left between them. The CDR3 consists of 13 residues. CDR3 bases: TGTGCCAGCAGTTACTTCGGGTCCTATGGCTACACCTTC. This translates into CASSYFGSYGYTF.

This clone was detected once. The V gene is TRBV5-1, the J gene TRBJ1-1; D is unclear. Trimming cost V 3 bases and J 7 bases, with 16 bases left between them. CDR1 is SGHRS and CDR2 is YFSETQ in the germline V gene. The CDR3 covers 14 residues. The CDR3 DNA reads as TGCGCCAGCAGCTGGCAGGCTCAAAACGATGAAGCTTTCTTT. Amino acids: CASSWQAQNDEAFF. Full variable domain (missing parts from reference TRBV5-1 and TRBJ1-1): KAGVTQTPRYLIKTRGQQVTLSCSPISGHRSVSWYQQTPGQGLQFLFEYFSETQRNKGNFPGRFSGRQFSNSRSEMNVSTLELGDSALYLCASSWQAQNDEAFFGQGTRLTVV.

This chain connects TRBV7-2 to TRBJ2-3, with D possibly called TRBD1 or TRBD2 (6 bases each). Germline-derived CDR1 and CDR2 are SGHTA and FQGNSA. Trimming pared 2 bases from V and 5 bases from J, leaving 14 bases between. This CDR3 contains 15 residues. The CDR3 DNA sequence: TGTGCCAGCAGCTTATTGCCGGGGGCTAGAGATACGCAGTATTTT. As protein: CASSLLPGARDTQYF.

V is TRBV5-1 and J is TRBJ1-3; tentative D call: TRBD1 (6 bases). Germline lookup yields CDR1 SGHRS and CDR2 YFSETQ. V lost 2 bases and J lost 2, with 17 bases in between. There are 17 residues in the CDR3. CDR3 nucleotides: TGCGCCAGCAGCTTAACGCTCAGGGGCGAAACTGGAAACACCATATATTTT. Protein sequence: CASSLTLRGETGNTIYF.

The rearrangement links TRBV4-2 to TRBJ1-3; 8 nucleotides agree with TRBD1. CDR1 and CDR2 from the germline V gene are LGHNA and YNFKEQ. CDR3 size: 17 residues. The V segment lost 4 bases and the J segment 0 bases; nucleotides outside the gene matches: 8. In nucleotides, the CDR3 is TGTGCCAGCAGCCTCAGGGGACAGGTTAGCTCTGGAAACACCATATATTTT. It is translated as CASSLRGQVSSGNTIYF.

The rearrangement joins TRBV4-3 to TRBJ2-7; the D gene is possibly TRBD2 (5 bases). In germline, CDR1 is LGHNA, CDR2 YSLEER. Trimming removed 0 bases at V and 3 bases at J, with 12 bases between. This CDR3 has 15 residues. CDR3 loop: CASSQDIARGYEQYF. The CDR3 coding sequence is TGCGCCAGCAGCCAAGATATAGCGAGAGGCTACGAGCAGTACTTC.

This clone was seen only a few times. The V call is TRBV5-1, the J call TRBJ2-2; 11 bases match TRBD2. With V trimmed by 4 bases and J by 0 bases, 5 bases remained unmatched. The CDR3 sequence is 17 residues long. Germline V gene sequence: CDR1 SGHRS, CDR2 YFSETQ. The CDR3 protein is CASSKGLAAANTGELFF. The CDR3, as DNA: TGCGCCAGCAGCAAGGGACTAGCGGCGGCGAACACCGGGGAGCTGTTTTTT. The complete variable domain, with remaining parts taken from reference TRBV5-1 and TRBJ2-2, reads KAGVTQTPRYLIKTRGQQVTLSCSPISGHRSVSWYQQTPGQGLQFLFEYFSETQRNKGNFPGRFSGRQFSNSRSEMNVSTLELGDSALYLCASSKGLAAANTGELFFGEGSRLTVL.

This rearrangement joins TRBV18 to TRBJ1-2; 8 bases are shared with TRBD1. Germline V gene data show CDR1 as KGHSH and CDR2 as LQKENI. J was trimmed by 5 bases and V by 3 bases; bases with no gene match: 5. CDR3 length equals 14 residues. The CDR3 loop is CASSPIQGEYGYTF. The CDR3 bases are TGTGCCAGCTCACCCATACAGGGGGAATATGGCTACACCTTC. Full variable domain (rest looked up from reference TRBV18 and TRBJ1-2): NAGVMQNPRHLVRRRGQEARLRCSPMKGHSHVYWYRQLPEEGLKFMVYLQKENIIDESGMPKERFSAEFPKEGPSILRIQQVVRGDSAAYFCASSPIQGEYGYTFGSGTRLTVV.

The chain employs TRBV30 and TRBJ1-2; unclear D gene. This CDR3 has 14 amino acids. Germline loops: CDR1 GTSNPN, CDR2 SVGIG (reference sequence). The V end was cut by 4 bases, the J end by 4 bases, with 16 bases between. Written as DNA, the CDR3 is TGTGCCTGGAACGTCGCGGGCTTCCCCTATGGCTACACCTTC. Its protein is CAWNVAGFPYGYTF.

The chain carries TRBV29-1 and TRBJ1-4; maybe TRBD1 (5 bases). Germline V gene sequence: CDR1 SQVTM, CDR2 ANQGSEA. There are 13 residues in the CDR3. Deletions cut 5 bases from V and 6 bases from J, with 13 bases between. CDR3 nucleotides: TGCAGCGTTCAGGGAGGGGTGTATGAAAAACTGTTTTTT. Amino acid sequence: CSVQGGVYEKLFF.